The TCR beta chain described here comes from a study of molecular identifiers for immune sequencing clone quantification (dated 2018 in TCRdb). Looking at the study overall: For a replicate experiment, RNA from roughly 20,000 or 100,000 naive CD8 T cells was divided into five aliquots, and four of the five aliquots were sequenced. This methods study used CD8 T cells to benchmark TCR RNA copy counting and molecular-identifier clustering-based TCR repertoire sequencing (MIDCIRS). What the study reported, not specific to this receptor: Spiked-in Jurkat TCR RNA (about ten copies' worth), which is not part of the donor repertoire, was contained in the naive libraries. When barcode sub-clustering was left out, chimeric consensus sequences inflated TCR diversity, with chimeras reaching as high as 47%. In CMV-specific effector cells, clones with more than 20 RNA copies accounted for over 97% of molecules, whereas in naive cells such clones accounted for under 1%. Even against a background of one million naive CD8 T cells, spiked-in Jurkat TCR RNA amounting to a single cell's worth was reported to be detectable. Modeling estimated approximately 3 recovered TCR RNA copies per cell, compared with about 9.3 by digital PCR, which implies around 30% capture efficiency. The sizes of highly expanded clones could end up underestimated when identical TCR molecules share a barcode.

Libraries of naive CD8 T cells were built from anywhere between about 17,000 and 1,000,000 sorted cells, with 10%, 30% or 50% of the purified RNA used. On a BD FACSAria II, naive CD8 T cells were FACS-sorted as CD8+CD4-CCR7+CD45RA+ and collected into RLT Plus buffer. Detection sensitivity was tested by spiking Jurkat RNA equal to some 11 TCR copies' worth into samples containing roughly 17,000-1,100,000 naive CD8 T cells. Enrichment of CD8 T cells was performed with RosetteSep CD8+ T Cell Enrichment Cocktail and Ficoll-Paque, after which ACK red cell lysis was carried out. Worth noting for this clonotype: The antigen this receptor binds is unknown. Base-call qualities are not available, and no considerably larger clone is one nucleotide away.

Its CDR3 holds 18 amino acids, cysteine through phenylalanine. The sequence is cut down to CDR3 DNA, 54 bases in frame from base 1. The library was generated by PCR. Instrument used: NextSeq 500. Preparation of bulk TCR libraries followed a previously described approach, with the TCR primers listed in Table S5. Purification of total RNA was performed with the Qiagen AllPrep DNA/RNA kit. Before any analysis, reads coming from multiple sequencing runs of the same library were combined into one pool. Processing in the source paper ran as follows. Only reads with exact TCR constant sequence were kept, trimmed to 150 nt, and grouped by their 12-nt molecular barcodes. Reads within each barcode group were sub-clustered using a 15% Levenshtein threshold, and quality-weighted consensus sequences were constructed for each RNA molecule. Non-functional sequences were discarded, and so were lower-count sequences lying one edit away from another sequence. Barcode sub-clusters with fewer than 20% of the maximum read count were removed, based on fitting two negative binomial distributions. TCRdb's own reprocessing of the public reads used fastp at Q25 and MiXCR and kept productive beta chains. CDR3 protein duplicates are merged, each entry listing the most common genes and DNA. Clone size and V and J calls follow TCRdb, not the original study. Across this sample there are some 680,000 distinct CDR3 sequences, with about 25% seen only once. Of the sample, approximately 0.75% is held by the ten largest clones.

The receptor was derived from a human donor in good health. Some libraries in this study had Jurkat cell RNA spiked in. This receptor chain uses TRBV21-1 and TRBJ2-2; the D call of TRBD1 is as the table states it, not checked on the DNA. TRBV21-1 has pseudogene status. Specimen: naive CD8+ T cells from blood, with Jurkat cell RNA spiked in. The cell subset or site label, as the study defines it: FACS-sorted CD8+CD4-CCR7+CD45RA+ naive T cells. At the DNA level, the sequence is TGTGCCAGCAGCAAAGCCCCCCCGCCGGGACCGAGCACCGGGGAGCTGTTTTTT. The translation is CASSKAPPPGPSTGELFF.